This paragraph covers one T cell receptor beta chain sequence. Its antigen is as yet unknown. This sample was taken from a study of cytomegalovirus exposure and HLA in healthy donors. Broader study findings: For presence/absence analyses, sequencing depth was assumed to be roughly uniform across donors.

Germline V gene sequence: CDR1 KGHSH, CDR2 LQKENI. J lost 2 bases, V lost 4 bases, and 1 base had no gene match. The CDR3 length is 14 residues. Vbeta (60) and Jbeta (13) primers were used in the PCR. Sequencing used immunoSEQ multiplex PCR; TCRdb keeps in-frame clones, though not all of them. The sample records about 180,000 clones, 70% to 80% being singletons. The sequencing input was PBMCs. The TCR sequence derives from a man between 18 and 35 years old in good health and CMV-seronegative. This chain uses TRBV18 with TRBJ2-3; 9 bases map to TRBD2. The DNA for the CDR3 is TGTGCCAGCTCACTAGCGGGAGACACAGATACGCAGTATTTT. Its protein product is CASSLAGDTDTQYF.